Sequencing of this T cell receptor beta chain was carried out in a study of cytomegalovirus exposure and HLA in healthy donors. A remark on this clone: Its antigen is currently unknown.

Germline V gene data show CDR1 as SGHVS and CDR2 as FNYEAQ. The CDR3 loop spans 15 amino acids. Trimming stripped 5 bases from V and 3 bases from J, with 14 bases between. Study-wide findings and caveats: Accurate prediction of HLA-A and HLA-B alleles (for most subjects) was reportedly achieved from TCR beta sequences. Later on, an analysis tied under 20,000 TCR beta sequences to HLA alleles at 0.05 false discovery rate. TRBV6-2, TRBV6-3 and other indistinguishable V segments were excluded.

The PCR made use of 60 Vbeta and 13 Jbeta primers. TCRdb keeps only in-frame clones here, not all; method: immunoSEQ multiplex PCR. This sample carries around 93,000 clones, 82% of them seen once, and the ten largest clones take about 3.8%. The origin of this receptor is a man aged 50 to 60 in good health and CMV-seronegative. The V gene is TRBV7-6, the J gene TRBJ2-1; D is ambiguous. The sequenced material came from PBMCs. CDR3: CASSPQANNYNEQFF. CDR3 coding DNA: TGTGCCAGCAGCCCTCAGGCCAACAACTACAATGAGCAGTTCTTC.